This TCR beta chain comes out of a study of T cell changes during pregnancy in multiple sclerosis. This clone appeared a few times. Assay: immunoSEQ multiplex PCR; the TCRdb copy retains only in-frame clones and omits some. The sample has 60,000 or so clones, about 89% seen once; the top ten hold just under 0.5%. The CDR3 sequence is 14 residues long. Germline values: CDR1 SGHVS, CDR2 FNYEAQ. Trimming shortened V by 3 bases and J by 3 bases, and 11 bases separated the two germline ends. The gene calls are TRBV7-6 and TRBJ1-1; D call uncertain. The receptor's source is a female donor in good health, enrolled as a control in a pregnancy study. This sample comprised CD4+ T cells from peripheral blood mononuclear cells, obtained after pregnancy. CDR3: CASSLVEGDTEAFF. Here the CDR3 DNA reads TGTGCCAGCAGCTTGGTAGAGGGAGACACTGAAGCTTTCTTT.